These 15 T cell receptor beta chains originate from one sample sequenced in a study of CD8+CD57+ T cells in acquired aplastic anemia. CDR3 and TCR beta VDJ profiling relied on a genomic DNA template. TCRdb passed the reads through MiXCR, listing each CDR3 protein once. The sample includes 250,000 to 300,000 distinct CDR3 sequences, 45% to 70% of them seen just once. The material sequenced was sorted CD4+, CD8+, or CD8+CD57+ T cells (not recorded which) from PBMCs. The origin of the receptors is a human donor with severe aplastic anemia or a healthy control (not recorded which).

With regard to this clonotype: One end of the junction varies from germline; a read error may be responsible. The chain links TRBV5-1 to TRBJ1-2; the D gene is possibly TRBD1 (5 bases). CDR3 length equals 14 residues. Germline lookup yields CDR1 SGHRS and CDR2 YFSETQ. CDR3 amino acids: CASSLSGSHYSYTF. The CDR3 bases are TGCGCCAGCAGCTTGTCAGGGAGTCACTATAGCTACACCTTC.

The table lists this clonotype with a few counts. The chain couples TRBV20-1 to TRBJ2-3; TRBD1 or TRBD2 may be the D gene (6 bases each). Between the trimmed V and J ends, which lost 6 bases and 5 bases, there was a span of 15 bases. This CDR3 region has 13 residues. The germline gives CDR1 DFQATT, CDR2 SNEGSKA (reference sequence). CDR3 loop: CSARVGGRDTQYF. In nucleotides, the CDR3 is TGCAGTGCCCGAGTCGGGGGCCGAGATACGCAGTATTTT.

CDR3 residues: CASSSGGGGGYTF. CDR3 sequence (DNA): TGTGCCAGCAGCTCCGGTGGGGGGGGTGGCTACACCTTC. V and J are TRBV7-9 and TRBJ1-2; D is perhaps TRBD1 (5 bases). Trimming cost V 4 bases and J 7 bases, with 13 bases left between them. The germline V gene encodes CDR1 SEHNR and CDR2 FQNEAQ (reference sequence). The length of the CDR3 is 13 residues.

This chain connects TRBV9 to TRBJ2-3; 9 nucleotides match TRBD2. The germline gives CDR1 SGDLS, CDR2 YYNGEE. Trimming removed 0 bases from V and 2 bases from J; junction bases left unmatched: 10. CDR3 length: 18 residues. CDR3 protein: CASSVEGSGRPYTDTQYF. Here the CDR3 DNA reads TGTGCCAGCAGCGTAGAGGGAAGCGGGAGGCCCTACACAGATACGCAGTATTTT.

This clonotype occurred a few times. Relative to the germline gene, one junction end is altered; a read error may explain this. This sequence joins TRBV7-6 and TRBJ2-2; tentatively, D is TRBD1 (5 bases). Germline assignment: CDR1 SGHVS and CDR2 FNYEAQ. This CDR3 has 15 amino acids. This CDR3 is CASSSDNSRPGELFF. CDR3 in DNA: TGTGCCAGTAGCTCGGACAATTCCAGGCCCGGGGAGCTGTTTTTT.

This clonotype was found many times. The V and J genes are TRBV10-2 and TRBJ1-5; TRBD1 aligns across 8 bases. CDR1 is WSHSY and CDR2 is SAAADI in the germline V gene. The trim removed 4 bases at V and 1 base at J, leaving 9 bases unmatched. The CDR3 is 17 residues long. The CDR3: CASSGRTGGQSNQPQHF. CDR3 in DNA: TGCGCCAGCAGTGGCAGAACAGGGGGACAGAGCAATCAGCCCCAGCATTTT.

As concerns this clonotype: The conserved closing phenylalanine or tryptophan is absent in this CDR3, likely reflecting a read error. V usage is TRBV2 and J usage is TRBJ1-1; D unclear. This CDR3 has 14 amino acids. Germline loops: CDR1 SNHLY, CDR2 FYNNEI. Trimming pared 7 bases from V and 3 bases from J, leaving 15 bases between. CDR3: CASTGDNGDTEAFL. As DNA, the CDR3 is TGTGCCAGCACCGGAGACAACGGGGACACTGAAGCTTTCCTT.

This clonotype has a count of ten or more. The chain couples TRBV5-1 to TRBJ2-1; weak D call: TRBD2 (7 bases). Germline values: CDR1 SGHRS, CDR2 YFSETQ. The CDR3 contains 17 residues. V was trimmed by 1 base and J by 2 bases, leaving 16 bases between them. The CDR3 DNA follows: TGCGCCAGCAGCTTGTTGATAGGGGGGGGAACCTACAATGAGCAGTTCTTC. Its translation: CASSLLIGGGTYNEQFF.

A note on this clonotype: The CDR3 does not close with the conserved phenylalanine or tryptophan, likely indicating a read error. The chain uses TRBV2 and TRBJ2-5; 7 bases align to TRBD2. Germline loops: CDR1 SNHLY, CDR2 FYNNEI. This CDR3 is built from 18 residues. The ends lost 7 bases at V and 4 bases at J; junction bases unmatched: 21. DNA of the CDR3: TGTGCCAGCACCCCGTTCGGCGGGTCGGGAGGTGGGAGAGAGACCCAGTACTCC. This encodes CASTPFGGSGGGRETQYS.

This sequence joins TRBV7-2 and TRBJ2-7; D is undetermined. The CDR3 extends over 11 amino acids. The V gene lost 5 bases and the J gene lost 7 bases, with 9 bases spanning the gap. The germline V gene encodes CDR1 SGHTA and CDR2 FQGNSA. In nucleotides, the CDR3 is TGTGCCAGCAGCCCCCTAGGAGAGCAGTACTTC. Amino acids: CASSPLGEQYF.

The sample holds many counts of this clonotype. The V and J genes are TRBV5-4 and TRBJ2-5; possibly TRBD1 for D (6 bases). V was trimmed by 0 bases and J by 2 bases, leaving 11 bases between them. This CDR3 comprises 15 residues. The germline V gene has CDR1 SGHNT and CDR2 YYREEE (reference sequence). This CDR3 reads CASSLDQGRQETQYF. As DNA, the CDR3 is TGTGCCAGCAGCTTGGATCAGGGGCGTCAAGAGACCCAGTACTTC.

The table lists this clonotype with many counts. The chain recombines TRBV9 with TRBJ2-5, with TRBD2 identical over 10 bases. Per germline, CDR1 SGDLS and CDR2 YYNGEE. The length of the CDR3 is 17 residues. The junction had 8 bases not matched to a gene; V was cut back by 0 bases and J by 3 bases. CDR3 amino acids: CASSVDPSGGLKETQYF. In DNA, the CDR3 is TGTGCCAGCAGCGTAGATCCTAGCGGGGGACTTAAAGAGACCCAGTACTTC.

This sequence joins TRBV6-6 and TRBJ2-5; a possible D gene is TRBD2 (5 bases). The CDR3 loop spans 12 amino acids. With 10 bases removed from V and 6 bases from J, the gap between germline ends came to 15 bases. Germline V lookup: CDR1 MNHNY, CDR2 SVGAGI (reference sequence). The CDR3 loop reads CATGPGKQTQYF. CDR3 coding DNA: TGTGCCACTGGCCCCGGGAAGCAGACCCAGTACTTC.

This clonotype was recorded at least ten times. The rearrangement uses TRBV10-3 and TRBJ2-7; TRBD1 matches 7 bases. Germline V gives CDR1 ENHRY, CDR2 SYGVKD. CDR3 size: 13 residues. Trimming at V came to 7 bases and at J to 1 base, leaving 4 bases not matched to a gene. The CDR3 region has the DNA TGTGCCATCACTCCAGGGGGATCCTACGAGCAGTACTTC. Translation: CAITPGGSYEQYF.

This clonotype came up many times. This chain joins TRBV7-9 and TRBJ1-5; 8 bases are a match to TRBD1. CDR1 SEHNR and CDR2 FQNEAQ come from the germline V gene (reference sequence). Unmatched junction bases numbered 3, after V lost 3 bases and J lost 5 bases. The CDR3 is 14 residues long. The CDR3 loop reads CASSFGQGDQPQHF. DNA for the CDR3: TGTGCCAGCAGCTTCGGACAGGGAGATCAGCCCCAGCATTTT.